This TCR beta chain originates from a study of cytomegalovirus exposure and HLA in healthy donors. The V gene's germline CDR1 is MDHEN and CDR2 SYDVKM. The CDR3 runs to 12 residues. The V end lost 3 bases, the J end lost 6 bases, and 6 bases lay between the germline ends. A multiplex PCR was run with 60 Vbeta primers and 13 Jbeta primers. Sequenced by immunoSEQ multiplex PCR; TCRdb stores in-frame clones only, minus some. The sample yields some 110,000 clones, over 60% seen once. This clone appeared once. The chain joins TRBV28 to TRBJ2-4; D remains ambiguous. The sequenced sample consisted of PBMCs. The sequence was collected from a young woman in good health and CMV-seropositive. CDR3 in amino acids: CASSLAGNIQYF. The CDR3 DNA is TGTGCCAGCAGTTTGGCAGGAAACATTCAGTACTTC.